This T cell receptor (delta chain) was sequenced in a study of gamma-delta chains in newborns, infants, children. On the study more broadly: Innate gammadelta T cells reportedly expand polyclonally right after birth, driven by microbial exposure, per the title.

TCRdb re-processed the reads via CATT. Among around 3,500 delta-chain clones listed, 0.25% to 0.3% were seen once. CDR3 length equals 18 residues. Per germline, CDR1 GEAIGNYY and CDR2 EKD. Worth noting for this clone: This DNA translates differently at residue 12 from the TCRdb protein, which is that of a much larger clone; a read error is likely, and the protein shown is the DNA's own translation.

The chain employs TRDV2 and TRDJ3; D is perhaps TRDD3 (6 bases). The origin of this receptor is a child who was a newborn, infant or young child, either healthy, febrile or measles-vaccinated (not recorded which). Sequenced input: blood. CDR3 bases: TGTGCCTGTGACACCTGGGGATCAAGCTCCTGGGGCACCCGACAGATGTTTTTC. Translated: CACDTWGSSSWGTRQMFF.